Listed here are 11 T cell receptor beta chains from one sample, sequenced in a study of beta chain features in type 1 diabetes. Study results and limitations: Researchers report that Type 1 diabetes patients had moderately but significantly shorter TCRB CDR3s across all four CD4+ subsets.

Antigens of these TCRs are unknown. Every bit of the isolated RNA underwent reverse transcription, so sequencing read expressed TCRB transcripts. Method: immunoSEQ multiplex PCR; TCRdb's copy keeps in-frame clones and lacks some. Of 600,000 to 700,000 clones in the sample, roughly 12% were seen once. The sample comprised naive CD4+ T cells from blood. The receptor source for this set is a young man with type 1 diabetes.

The genes are TRBV7-2 and TRBJ2-1; D unresolved. The CDR3 has 15 residues. Germline lookup yields CDR1 SGHTA and CDR2 FQGNSA. Trimming left V 2 bases short and J 6 bases short, with 14 bases between. The CDR3 coding sequence is TGTGCCAGCAGCTTAAGCTTTGCCGGCCCCAATGAGCAGTTCTTC. Translated, it gives CASSLSFAGPNEQFF.

The V and J genes are TRBV7-9 and TRBJ1-5, with D unclear. CDR1 SEHNR and CDR2 FQNEAQ come from the germline V gene (reference sequence). Trimming pared 0 bases from V and 9 bases from J, leaving 6 bases between. CDR3 length equals 12 residues. The CDR3, as DNA: TGTGCCAGCAGCTTAGCCGGTACGCCCCAGCATTTT. Its translation: CASSLAGTPQHF.

The V and J genes are TRBV5-6 and TRBJ2-7, with D tentatively TRBD2 (5 bases). The V and J ends lost 4 bases and 2 bases respectively, with 16 bases between them. The germline V gene encodes CDR1 SGHDT and CDR2 YYEEEE. The CDR3 length is 15 residues. The CDR3, as DNA: TGTGCCAGCAGCCCCGCGGGTACAGCAGCCTACGAGCAGTACTTC. It yields the protein CASSPAGTAAYEQYF.

There are a few counts of this clone. The chain carries TRBV3-1 (or the pseudogene TRBV3-2) and TRBJ1-2; D is unresolved. Germline CDR1 reads LGHDT; CDR2 reads YNNKEL (reference sequence). V shed 11 bases and J shed 6 bases, with 7 bases lying between them. The CDR3 length is 9 residues. This chain's CDR3 is CAEGHGYTF. The CDR3, as DNA: TGTGCCGAGGGCCATGGCTACACCTTC.

The chain is built from TRBV19 and TRBJ1-1; no firm D call. CDR3 length: 14 amino acids. CDR1 and CDR2 (germline): LNHDA, SQIVND (reference sequence). V lost 2 bases to trimming and J lost 4 bases, with 11 bases between them. The CDR3 DNA sequence: TGTGCCAGTAGTATAAGAATCGAGAGCACTGAAGCTTTCTTT. Translation gives CASSIRIESTEAFF.

The sample holds a few counts of this clone. The V gene is TRBV6-5, the J gene TRBJ1-6; tentatively, D is TRBD1 (6 bases). The CDR3 has 14 residues. CDR1 is MNHEY and CDR2 is SVGAGI in the germline V gene. The germline V and J ends were trimmed by 6 bases and 5 bases, with 11 bases remaining between them. CDR3 sequence: CASSNRANNSPLHF. As DNA, the CDR3 is TGTGCCAGCAGCAACAGGGCAAATAATTCACCCCTCCACTTT.

V and J are TRBV25-1 and TRBJ2-7; D possibly corresponds to TRBD1 (5 bases). V was trimmed by 10 bases and J by 8 bases, leaving 24 bases between them. CDR3 length equals 14 residues. Germline-derived CDR1 and CDR2 are MGHDK and SYGVNS. The CDR3 DNA reads TGTGCCACTTCCCTTTGGCAGGGAAATGGCAAGCAGTACTTC. It encodes CATSLWQGNGKQYF.

This chain uses TRBV18 with TRBJ2-7, with 12 bases lining up with TRBD1. The V gene end was trimmed by 4 bases and the J gene end by 7 bases; junction bases not matched to a gene: 8. The germline gives CDR1 KGHSH, CDR2 LQKENI. The CDR3 spans 15 residues. CDR3: CASSRTGTGGSEQYF. The CDR3 nucleotides read TGTGCCAGCTCACGTACCGGGACAGGGGGCTCGGAGCAGTACTTC.

In its sample, this clone was seen a few times. The chain joins TRBV5-4 to TRBJ1-2; D remains ambiguous. CDR3 size: 14 residues. The ends were cut back, 3 bases at V and 4 bases at J, with 13 bases in the middle. The germline V gene has CDR1 SGHNT and CDR2 YYREEE (reference sequence). CDR3: CASSSVGGPYGYTF. The CDR3 nucleotides read TGTGCCAGCAGCTCGGTAGGAGGGCCCTATGGCTACACCTTC.

The genes are TRBV29-1 and TRBJ2-1; 7 positions match TRBD1. This CDR3 comprises 14 residues. Germline loops: CDR1 SQVTM, CDR2 ANQGSEA. With V trimmed by 7 bases and J by 0 bases, 6 bases remained unmatched. The DNA for the CDR3 is TGCAGCGGTAGAACAGGGGACTCCTACAATGAGCAGTTCTTC. Protein: CSGRTGDSYNEQFF.

This clone was observed a handful of times. Written as DNA, the CDR3 is TGCGCCAGCAGCTTGGAGGGGAGCGGCGAGCAGTACTTC. Residues: CASSLEGSGEQYF. V gene TRBV5-1 combines with J gene TRBJ2-7, with D perhaps matching TRBD1 or TRBD2 (5 bases each). The germline V gene encodes CDR1 SGHRS and CDR2 YFSETQ. The CDR3 totals 13 residues. Trimming took off 0 bases at V and 6 bases at J, with 10 bases between the two ends.